This TCR beta chain was sequenced during a study of blood T cell repertoires in COVID-19. As handled by the study authors: The authors estimated nucleated cell counts from reference gene primer amplification. Using immunoSEQ multiplex PCR, the repertoire was profiled, and TCRdb retains in-frame clones only, with some absent. Clone size and V and J calls were adopted from that table, with D and trimming inferred from the DNA. The sample lists hundreds of thousands of clones; around 87% were seen once. V was pared by 5 bases and J by 3 bases, with 8 bases between. CDR1 and CDR2 (germline): MDHEN, SYDVKM. The CDR3 sequence is 12 residues long.

The sequence derives from a woman in her fifties or sixties with active or convalescent COVID-19. The chain joins TRBV28 to TRBJ2-7; D gene unclear. Sequenced material: peripheral blood. CDR3 amino acids: CASSPRVYEQYF. For the CDR3, the DNA is TGTGCCAGCAGTCCGAGAGTCTACGAGCAGTACTTC.